What follows are 5 T cell receptor beta chains derived from one specimen sequenced in a study of blood T cell repertoires in COVID-19. The repertoire was sequenced with immunoSEQ multiplex PCR; TCRdb's copy has only in-frame clones and lacks some. The sample shows around 160,000 clones, about 83% of them seen only once. The sequenced sample was PBMCs or T cells enriched from blood (not recorded which). The receptors come from a woman between 50 and 59 years old who had been exposed to COVID-19.

This chain links TRBV27 with TRBJ2-1; 12 bases map to TRBD2. V shed 5 bases and J 7 bases; nucleotides not matched to a gene: 12. Germline V CDR1 and CDR2: MNHEY, SMNVEV (reference sequence). This CDR3 comprises 17 residues. The CDR3, as DNA: TGTGCCAGCAGTCTGCTAGCGGGGGGGCTCGGGGTTAATGAGCAGTTCTTC. This encodes CASSLLAGGLGVNEQFF.

The V gene is TRBV7-2, the J gene TRBJ2-1, with D perhaps matching TRBD2 (6 bases). This CDR3 has 13 residues. Germline CDR1 reads SGHTA; CDR2 reads FQGNSA. With 0 bases removed from V and 10 bases from J, the gap between germline ends came to 10 bases. CDR3 nucleotide sequence: TGTGCCAGCAGCTTAGCAGTTCGGGAGGAGCAGTTCTTC. This translates into CASSLAVREEQFF.

The chain joins TRBV12-3 or TRBV12-4 to TRBJ1-5, with D tentatively TRBD1 (5 bases). The CDR3 has 13 residues. Deletions cut 6 bases from V and 6 bases from J, with 12 bases between. This CDR3 is CASRSGRRQPQHF. CDR3 in DNA: TGTGCCAGCAGATCAGGGCGGCGTCAGCCCCAGCATTTT.

This clone was observed once. The V call is TRBV3-1 (or the pseudogene TRBV3-2), the J call TRBJ1-2; 11 bases match TRBD1. The germline V gene has CDR1 LGHDT and CDR2 YNNKEL (reference sequence). The CDR3 sequence is 14 residues long. V trimming: 1 base; J trimming: 5 bases; junction bases outside the gene matches: 0. CDR3 DNA sequence: TGTGCCAGCAGCCAAGGGGACAGGGGGTATGGCTACACCTTC. This gives the protein CASSQGDRGYGYTF.

The chain joins TRBV28 to TRBJ1-6; 9 positions agree with TRBD1. Germline V gene data show CDR1 as MDHEN and CDR2 as SYDVKM. The V gene end was trimmed by 6 bases and the J gene end by 5 bases; junction bases not matched to a gene: 5. The CDR3 totals 15 residues. The CDR3, as DNA: TGTGCCAGCAGCCGAACAGGGGGCCATAATTCACCCCTCCACTTT. It translates to CASSRTGGHNSPLHF.